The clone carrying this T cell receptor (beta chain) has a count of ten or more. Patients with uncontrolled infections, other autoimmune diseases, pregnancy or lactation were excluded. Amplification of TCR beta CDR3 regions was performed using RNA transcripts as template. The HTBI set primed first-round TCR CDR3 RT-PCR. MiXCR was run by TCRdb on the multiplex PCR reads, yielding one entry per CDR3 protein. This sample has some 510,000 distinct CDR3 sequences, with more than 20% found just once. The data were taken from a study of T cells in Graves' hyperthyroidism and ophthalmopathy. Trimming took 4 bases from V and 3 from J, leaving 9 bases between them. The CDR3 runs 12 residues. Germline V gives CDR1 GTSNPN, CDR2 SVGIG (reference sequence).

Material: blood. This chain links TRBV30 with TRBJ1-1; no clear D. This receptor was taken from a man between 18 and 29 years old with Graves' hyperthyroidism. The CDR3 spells CAWMGSHTEAFF. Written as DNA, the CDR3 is TGTGCCTGGATGGGTTCACACACTGAAGCTTTCTTT.